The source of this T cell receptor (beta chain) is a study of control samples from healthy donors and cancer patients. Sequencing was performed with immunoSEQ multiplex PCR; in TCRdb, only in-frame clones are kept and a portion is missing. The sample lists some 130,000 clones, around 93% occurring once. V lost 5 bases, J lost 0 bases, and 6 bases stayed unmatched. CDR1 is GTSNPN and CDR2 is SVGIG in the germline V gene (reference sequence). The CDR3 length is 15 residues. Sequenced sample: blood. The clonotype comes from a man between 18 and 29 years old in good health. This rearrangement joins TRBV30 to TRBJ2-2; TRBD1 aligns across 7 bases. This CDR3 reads CAWDPDRANTGELFF. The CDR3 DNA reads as TGTGCCTGGGACCCCGACAGGGCGAACACCGGGGAGCTGTTTTTT.